This T cell receptor beta chain was sequenced during a study of T-cell memory formation after mild COVID-19. V shed 6 bases, J shed 8 bases, and the junction held 3 bases outside the gene matches. The CDR3 has 11 amino acids. The germline V gene encodes CDR1 SQVTM and CDR2 ANQGSEA. Findings and caveats of the study: Among contracting clones, CD4+ were mainly CM/EM and CD8+ enriched in EMRA. Clonal second-wave expansions that peaked on day 37 had unconfirmed SARS-CoV-2 specificity. Certain responding clones were present in pre-infection memory, suggesting participation of cross-reactive memory.

TCR alpha and TCR beta cDNA libraries with sample barcodes and UMIs came from 5'RACE using constant-segment primers. TCRdb used MiXCR to reprocess the 5' RACE reads, holding one entry per CDR3 protein. The table includes about 350,000 distinct CDR3 sequences, about an eighth detected once. This clonotype was counted only a few times. The antigen is undetermined. The chain joins TRBV29-1 to TRBJ2-1, with 8 bases fitting TRBD1. This sequence was found in a man aged 18 to 30 who had mild COVID-19 (a few samples of this study predate the infection). Cell type and time point are not known. Sequencing was carried out using PBMCs or a T cell subset sorted from them (not recorded which). The chain's CDR3 is CSVATGDEQFF. As DNA, the CDR3 is TGCAGCGTAGCGACAGGGGATGAGCAGTTCTTC.